Below, 5 T cell receptor beta chains from the same sample are listed, as sequenced in a study of patients and donors after allogeneic stem cell transplantation. TCRdb re-analysed the RT-PCR reads in MiXCR, keeping a single row per CDR3 protein. The data hold roughly 880,000 distinct CDR3 sequences, with about 20% observed a single time. The specimen sequenced was blood, either unsorted or a sorted T cell fraction (not recorded which). Receptors originate from a human donor who was either an allogeneic HSCT recipient or a stem cell or donor lymphocyte infusion donor (not recorded which). It is not recorded whose cells these are; they may come from a transplant donor.

V and J are TRBV6-5 and TRBJ2-2; tentatively, D is TRBD1 or TRBD2 (7 bases each). V shed 4 bases and J shed 6 bases, with 24 bases lying between them. CDR3 length: 18 amino acids. Germline assignment: CDR1 MNHEY and CDR2 SVGAGI. The CDR3 sequence is CASSSLSGFGGTAGELFF. CDR3 bases: TGTGCCAGCAGTTCACTCTCGGGTTTCGGGGGGACAGCCGGGGAGCTGTTTTTT.

This clonotype was detected only a few times. Here the CDR3 DNA reads TGTGCCAGCAGTGCCTACAGGGGGTCTAGCACAGATACGCAGTATTTT. Protein sequence: CASSAYRGSSTDTQYF. This rearrangement joins TRBV28 to TRBJ2-3; 8 bases map to TRBD1. This CDR3 has 16 amino acids. Unmatched junction bases numbered 7, after V lost 5 bases and J lost 0 bases. CDR1 and CDR2 (germline): MDHEN, SYDVKM.

The chain recombines TRBV20-1 with TRBJ1-2; the D gene is possibly TRBD1 (5 bases). Per the germline V gene, CDR1 is DFQATT and CDR2 is SNEGSKA (reference sequence). The CDR3 length is 14 residues. The germline V and J ends were trimmed by 6 bases and 4 bases, with 18 bases remaining between them. In nucleotides, the CDR3 is TGCAGTGCCTCGCCGATCCGCGGGGCCTATGGCTACACCTTC. Translation gives CSASPIRGAYGYTF.

Many counts were recorded for this clonotype. The V call is TRBV12-3 or TRBV12-4, the J call TRBJ1-4, with a weak D call TRBD1 (5 bases). V shed 6 bases and J shed 1 base, with 12 bases lying between them. The CDR3 totals 15 residues. CDR3 region: CASRPSDRTNEKLFF. DNA of the CDR3: TGTGCCAGCAGGCCCAGCGACAGAACTAATGAAAAACTGTTTTTT.

This clonotype occurred a few times. This sequence joins TRBV9 and TRBJ2-5; TRBD2 matches 12 bases. Germline V gives CDR1 SGDLS, CDR2 YYNGEE. V trimming: 0 bases; J trimming: 4 bases; junction bases outside the gene matches: 4. The CDR3 consists of 16 residues. CDR3 sequence reads: CASSVGGLAGLETQYF. CDR3 sequence (DNA): TGTGCCAGCAGCGTAGGAGGACTAGCGGGGTTAGAGACCCAGTACTTC.